What follows are 30 T cell receptor beta chains derived from one specimen sequenced in a study of blood T cell repertoires in COVID-19. Generated by immunoSEQ multiplex PCR, the TCRdb table keeps only in-frame clones and is missing some. The sample has a few hundred thousand clones, about nine tenths seen once; the top ten hold 4%. The sequenced material came from peripheral blood. Receptors were obtained from a man between 60 and 70 years old who had recovered from COVID-19.

J is TRBJ2-7 and V is TRBV6-5; D is possibly TRBD1 (7 bases). The CDR3 runs 13 residues. From germline, CDR1 is MNHEY and CDR2 SVGAGI. Deletions cut 0 bases from V and 7 bases from J, with 10 bases between. The CDR3 sequence: CASSYSQGREQYF. DNA of the CDR3: TGTGCCAGCAGTTACTCACAGGGGAGGGAGCAGTACTTC.

This chain links TRBV5-1 with TRBJ2-2, with 7 bases identical to TRBD1. The CDR3 sequence is 15 residues long. The J segment lost 5 bases and the V segment lost 3 bases, leaving 7 bases of the junction unmatched. From germline, CDR1 is SGHRS and CDR2 YFSETQ. CDR3 sequence: CASSSMTGWTGELFF. The CDR3 DNA follows: TGCGCCAGCAGCTCCATGACAGGGTGGACCGGGGAGCTGTTTTTT.

The chain uses TRBV27 and TRBJ2-5, with a possible D match to TRBD2 (5 bases). The CDR3 totals 13 residues. Trimming cost V 6 bases and J 4 bases, with 12 bases left between them. Germline assignment: CDR1 MNHEY and CDR2 SMNVEV (reference sequence). For the CDR3, the DNA is TGTGCCAGCAGGTTCCGGGGTGGAGAGACCCAGTACTTC. This codes for CASRFRGGETQYF.

The chain carries TRBV12-3 or TRBV12-4 and TRBJ2-7; D is unclear. The CDR3 length is 12 residues. The V gene lost 3 bases and the J gene lost 1 base, with 4 bases spanning the gap. The CDR3 region is CASSFPSYEQYF. As DNA, the CDR3 is TGTGCCAGCAGTTTCCCTTCCTACGAGCAGTACTTC.

The chain couples TRBV19 to TRBJ1-5; 7 bases map to TRBD1. CDR1 is LNHDA and CDR2 is SQIVND in the germline V gene (reference sequence). The V segment lost 7 bases and the J segment 4 bases; nucleotides outside the gene matches: 10. The CDR3 is 15 residues long. CDR3 residues: CASTDLGQTNQPQHF. The DNA of the CDR3 is TGTGCCAGTACCGATCTGGGACAGACGAATCAGCCCCAGCATTTT.

The chain recombines TRBV20-1 with TRBJ1-2, with D possibly being TRBD1 (5 bases). This CDR3 contains 11 residues. V was shortened by 3 bases and J by 7 bases, with 9 bases between the two germline ends. In germline, CDR1 is DFQATT, CDR2 SNEGSKA (reference sequence). The CDR3 here is CSASSQGGYTF. The DNA for the CDR3 is TGCAGTGCTAGTTCGCAGGGTGGCTACACCTTC.

This chain connects TRBV10-2 to TRBJ1-3; 8 bases fit TRBD1. CDR3 length: 14 residues. V dropped 6 bases and J dropped 2; count of bases not matched to a gene: 3. Germline V gene lookup returns CDR1 WSHSY and CDR2 SAAADI. DNA for the CDR3: TGCGCCAGCAGCGACAGGGGCGCTGGAAACACCATATATTTT. Protein sequence: CASSDRGAGNTIYF.

The V call is TRBV7-6, the J call TRBJ2-7; a possible D gene is TRBD1 (6 bases). Germline CDR1 is SGHVS and CDR2 is FNYEAQ. Trimming left V 2 bases short and J 0 bases short, with 32 bases between. The CDR3 covers 22 residues. The CDR3: CASSLPKTSKLEGGLNSYEQYF. Written as DNA, the CDR3 is TGTGCCAGCAGCTTACCCAAGACATCCAAGCTGGAAGGGGGATTGAACTCCTACGAGCAGTACTTC.

This clone was picked up a small number of times. This chain links TRBV27 with TRBJ2-1, with 14 bases identical to TRBD2. The CDR3 loop spans 15 amino acids. Trimming cost V 3 bases and J 9 bases; bases outside gene matches: 4. The V gene's germline CDR1 is MNHEY and CDR2 SMNVEV (reference sequence). The CDR3 here is CASSLTSGGASEQFF. The CDR3 bases are TGTGCCAGCAGTTTGACTAGCGGGGGGGCGAGTGAGCAGTTCTTC.

The J gene is TRBJ1-5, the V gene TRBV5-6; 8 bases agree with TRBD1. Unmatched junction bases numbered 8, after V lost 4 bases and J lost 2 bases. CDR3 size: 16 residues. Germline V lookup: CDR1 SGHDT, CDR2 YYEEEE. The CDR3 DNA reads as TGTGCCAGCAGCCCCAGGACAGGGTGGGGCAATCAGCCCCAGCATTTT. Translation: CASSPRTGWGNQPQHF.

This rearrangement joins TRBV7-9 to TRBJ2-5, with 12 bases matching TRBD1. Unmatched junction bases numbered 7, after V lost 6 bases and J lost 5 bases. CDR3 size: 15 residues. The germline V gene encodes CDR1 SEHNR and CDR2 FQNEAQ (reference sequence). The CDR3 nucleotides read TGTGCCAGCAGACCCGGGACAGGGGGCGCCGAGACCCAGTACTTC. Amino acids: CASRPGTGGAETQYF.

V usage is TRBV18 and J usage is TRBJ1-1; 7 nucleotides line up with TRBD1. The V gene end was trimmed by 3 bases and the J gene end by 1 base; junction bases not matched to a gene: 11. This CDR3 comprises 17 residues. Germline V gene lookup returns CDR1 KGHSH and CDR2 LQKENI. The CDR3 region is CASSPLNLRDRNTEAFF. The DNA for the CDR3 is TGTGCCAGCTCACCCCTAAACCTTCGGGACAGGAACACTGAAGCTTTCTTT.

The chain joins TRBV6-5 to TRBJ2-7, with 8 bases fitting TRBD2. The J segment lost 6 bases and the V segment lost 10 bases, leaving 11 bases of the junction unmatched. This CDR3 is built from 13 residues. Looked up from germline, CDR1 is MNHEY and CDR2 is SVGAGI. CDR3 sequence (DNA): TGTGCCACTAGAAGCGGGGGCGAAGTCGAGCAGTACTTC. It specifies CATRSGGEVEQYF.

The chain links TRBV19 to TRBJ1-1; D call uncertain. The CDR3 consists of 13 residues. V gave up 3 bases and J gave up 1 base, with 6 bases separating them. Germline CDR1 and CDR2: LNHDA and SQIVND (reference sequence). The chain's CDR3 is CASSIAKNTEAFF. The CDR3 coding sequence is TGTGCCAGTAGTATTGCTAAGAACACTGAAGCTTTCTTT.

The chain uses TRBV7-2 and TRBJ2-5; TRBD2 aligns across 11 bases. J was trimmed by 3 bases and V by 1 base; bases with no gene match: 4. This CDR3 has 16 amino acids. CDR1 and CDR2 from the germline V gene are SGHTA and FQGNSA. CDR3 amino acids: CASSLGLAGRKETQYF. CDR3 bases: TGTGCCAGCAGCTTAGGACTAGCGGGGAGGAAAGAGACCCAGTACTTC.

The chain is built from TRBV5-4 and TRBJ2-3; D is unresolved. The CDR3 sequence is 15 residues long. The germline V and J ends were trimmed by 0 bases and 0 bases, with 8 bases remaining between them. Germline loops: CDR1 SGHNT, CDR2 YYREEE (reference sequence). CDR3 sequence (DNA): TGTGCCAGCAGCTTGGCTGGGCAGAGCACAGATACGCAGTATTTT. Translation: CASSLAGQSTDTQYF. The variable domain in full, with the rest retrieved from reference TRBV5-4 and TRBJ2-3, is ETGVTQSPTHLIKTRGQQVTLRCSSQSGHNTVSWYQQALGQGPQFIFQYYREEENGRGNFPPRFSGLQFPNYSSELNVNALELDDSALYLCASSLAGQSTDTQYFGPGTRLTVL.

Comments on this clone: Other DNA variants within this sample encode the same CDR3. This chain links TRBV5-1 with TRBJ2-3; TRBD2 aligns across 14 bases. The CDR3 has 17 amino acids. Germline trimming cut 4 bases from V and 0 bases from J; bases unmatched to any gene: 4. Looked up from germline, CDR1 is SGHRS and CDR2 is YFSETQ. CDR3 amino acids: CASSGTSGGASTDTQYF. The CDR3, as DNA: TGCGCCAGCAGCGGGACTAGCGGGGGAGCTAGCACAGATACGCAGTATTTT.

This clone has only one observation. V and J are TRBV6-5 and TRBJ2-7; D not resolved. The CDR3 is 13 residues long. Trimming took 2 bases from V and 4 from J, leaving 9 bases between them. Germline assignment: CDR1 MNHEY and CDR2 SVGAGI. CDR3 amino acids: CASSYPVQYEQYF. CDR3 in DNA: TGTGCCAGCAGTTACCCTGTCCAGTACGAGCAGTACTTC.

The chain links TRBV7-2 to TRBJ1-1, with TRBD1 identical over 8 bases. Germline V gene data show CDR1 as SGHTA and CDR2 as FQGNSA. J gave up 6 bases and V 2 bases, and 8 bases lay outside the gene matches. The CDR3 sequence is 15 residues long. The CDR3 DNA sequence: TGTGCCAGCAGCTTACTGCAGGGGGCTTCTTCTGAAGCTTTCTTT. It encodes CASSLLQGASSEAFF.

The V and J genes are TRBV10-3 and TRBJ2-1; TRBD2 might be the D (6 bases). The CDR3 is 14 amino acids. With 6 bases removed from V and 6 bases from J, the gap between germline ends came to 15 bases. Germline CDR1 and CDR2: ENHRY and SYGVKD. The CDR3 DNA reads TGTGCCATCAGGGGAGGCGGAGGGTTCAATGAGCAGTTCTTC. It is translated as CAIRGGGGFNEQFF.

The chain joins TRBV5-5 to TRBJ1-5; the match to TRBD1 covers 9 bases. The germline V gene encodes CDR1 SGHKS and CDR2 YYEKEE (reference sequence). V shed 4 bases and J 4 bases; nucleotides not matched to a gene: 6. This CDR3 region has 15 residues. This CDR3 reads CASSRQGDGNQPQHF. For the CDR3, the DNA is TGTGCCAGCAGCCGACAGGGGGACGGAAATCAGCCCCAGCATTTT.

J is TRBJ2-2 and V is TRBV7-9; 9 nucleotides line up with TRBD2. Germline-derived CDR1 and CDR2 are SEHNR and FQNEAQ (reference sequence). The J segment lost 6 bases and the V segment lost 5 bases, leaving 4 bases of the junction unmatched. The CDR3 consists of 14 residues. Written as DNA, the CDR3 is TGTGCCAGCAGCAGAGGGACTAGCCCCGGGGAGCTGTTTTTT. Amino acids: CASSRGTSPGELFF.

This clone was seen once. The V call is TRBV5-1, the J call TRBJ2-3; D perhaps matches TRBD1 (7 bases). V gave up 7 bases and J gave up 5 bases, with 20 bases separating them. From germline, CDR1 is SGHRS and CDR2 YFSETQ. The CDR3 is 15 amino acids. The CDR3 DNA reads TGCGCCAGCTCTATTACGCAGGGGGGAATAGATACGCAGTATTTT. Protein sequence: CASSITQGGIDTQYF.

The rearrangement links TRBV21-1 to TRBJ2-1; the listed D gene, TRBD2, was not tested against the DNA. TRBV21-1 is reported as a pseudogene. The CDR3 runs to 17 residues. DNA for the CDR3: TGTGCCAGCAGCAAAGTAACGCTAGCGGGGACCTACAATGAGCAGTTCTTC. Its protein product is CASSKVTLAGTYNEQFF.

This clone has only one observation. This chain uses TRBV7-2 with TRBJ1-2; 10 positions agree with TRBD1. Trimming removed 1 base from V and 5 bases from J; junction bases left unmatched: 4. The CDR3 length is 15 residues. Per germline, CDR1 SGHTA and CDR2 FQGNSA. CDR3 coding DNA: TGTGCCAGCAGCTTAGAAGGGACAGGGGTTTATGGCTACACCTTC. This gives the protein CASSLEGTGVYGYTF.

The V gene is TRBV9, the J gene TRBJ1-4; D uncertain. The germline V gene encodes CDR1 SGDLS and CDR2 YYNGEE. The CDR3 has 14 amino acids. V shed 4 bases and J shed 7 bases, with 14 bases lying between them. This chain's CDR3 is CASSLRVGSEKLFF. The CDR3 nucleotides are TGTGCCAGCAGCCTCCGTGTCGGGAGTGAAAAACTGTTTTTT.

Comments on this clone: Different DNA sequences within this sample yield the same CDR3. The chain employs TRBV29-1 and TRBJ2-5; the match to TRBD1 covers 7 bases. With 5 bases clipped from V and 2 bases from J, the junction kept 2 bases outside the gene matches. Germline CDR1 SQVTM, CDR2 ANQGSEA. This CDR3 is 12 amino acids long. CDR3 nucleotides: TGCAGCGTTTTGGGACAGCAAGAGACCCAGTACTTC. Its translation is CSVLGQQETQYF.

The gene calls are TRBV2 and TRBJ1-5; 9 bases are a match to TRBD1. From germline, CDR1 is SNHLY and CDR2 FYNNEI. This CDR3 has 18 residues. Trimming at V came to 6 bases and at J to 0 bases, leaving 12 bases not matched to a gene. CDR3 nucleotide sequence: TGTGCCAGCAGGGTTGAACAAGGACAGGGGTTTAGCAATCAGCCCCAGCATTTT. Amino acid sequence: CASRVEQGQGFSNQPQHF.

V usage is TRBV7-8 and J usage is TRBJ2-7; TRBD1 agrees at 7 bases. Germline CDR1 and CDR2: SGHVS and FQNEAQ. The length of the CDR3 is 18 residues. V was pared by 5 bases and J by 3 bases, with 19 bases of the junction left unmatched. CDR3 amino acids: CASSTHLRRDSRLYEQYF. CDR3 DNA: TGTGCCAGCAGCACGCACTTGAGAAGGGACAGTAGGCTCTACGAGCAGTACTTC.

J is TRBJ2-7 and V is TRBV6-1; 10 bases are shared with TRBD2. In germline, CDR1 is MNHNS, CDR2 SASEGT. The CDR3 is made up of 16 amino acids. V lost 4 bases and J lost 1; bases outside the gene matches: 7. CDR3 amino acids: CASSGLAGATSYEQYF. DNA of the CDR3: TGTGCCAGCAGTGGCCTAGCGGGGGCGACATCCTACGAGCAGTACTTC.